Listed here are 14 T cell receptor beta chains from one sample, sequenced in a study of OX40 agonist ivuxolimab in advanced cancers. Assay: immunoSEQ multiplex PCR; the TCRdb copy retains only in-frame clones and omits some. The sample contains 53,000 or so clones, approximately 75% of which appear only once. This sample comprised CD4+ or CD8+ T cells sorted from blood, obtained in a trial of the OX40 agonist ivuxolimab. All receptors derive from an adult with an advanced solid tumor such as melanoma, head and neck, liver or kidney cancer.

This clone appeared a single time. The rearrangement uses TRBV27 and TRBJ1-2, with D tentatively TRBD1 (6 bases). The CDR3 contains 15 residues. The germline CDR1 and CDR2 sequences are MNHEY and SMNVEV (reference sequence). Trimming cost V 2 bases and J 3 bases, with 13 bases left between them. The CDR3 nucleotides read TGTGCCAGCAGTTTACAACCAGGGGTGGACTATGGCTACACCTTC. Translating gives CASSLQPGVDYGYTF.

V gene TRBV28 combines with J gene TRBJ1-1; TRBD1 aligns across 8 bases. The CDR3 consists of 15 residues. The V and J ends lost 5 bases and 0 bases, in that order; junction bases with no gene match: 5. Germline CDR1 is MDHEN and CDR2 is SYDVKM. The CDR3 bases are TGTGCCAGCAGTCAGACAGGGGTCATGAACACTGAAGCTTTCTTT. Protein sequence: CASSQTGVMNTEAFF.

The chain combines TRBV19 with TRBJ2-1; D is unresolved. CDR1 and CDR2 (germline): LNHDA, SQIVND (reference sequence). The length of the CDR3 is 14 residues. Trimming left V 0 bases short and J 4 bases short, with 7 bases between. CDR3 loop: CASSIDSRYNEQFF. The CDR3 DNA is TGTGCCAGTAGTATAGATTCGCGGTACAATGAGCAGTTCTTC. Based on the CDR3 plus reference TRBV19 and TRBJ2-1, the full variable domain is DGGITQSPKYLFRKEGQNVTLSCEQNLNHDAMYWYRQDPGQGLRLIYYSQIVNDFQKGDIAEGYSVSREKKESFPLTVTSAQKNPTAFYLCASSIDSRYNEQFFGPGTRLTVL.

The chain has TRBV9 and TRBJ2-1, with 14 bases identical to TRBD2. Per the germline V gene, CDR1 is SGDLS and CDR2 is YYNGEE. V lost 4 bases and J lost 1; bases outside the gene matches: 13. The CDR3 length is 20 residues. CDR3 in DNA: TGTGCCAGCAGCTCCCCCCCCGGACTAGCGGGAGGCCGGTCCTACAATGAGCAGTTCTTC. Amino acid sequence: CASSSPPGLAGGRSYNEQFF.

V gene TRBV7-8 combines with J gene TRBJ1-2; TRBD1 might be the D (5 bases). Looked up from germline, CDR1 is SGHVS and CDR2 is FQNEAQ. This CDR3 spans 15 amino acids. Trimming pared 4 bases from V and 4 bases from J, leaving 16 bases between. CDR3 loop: CASSWEAGTAYGYTF. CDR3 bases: TGTGCCAGCAGCTGGGAAGCCGGGACGGCCTATGGCTACACCTTC.

The CDR3 here is CASSLGRGLSTDTQYF. In nucleotides, the CDR3 is TGTGCCAGCAGCTTGGGCCGGGGGCTTAGCACAGATACGCAGTATTTT. The V gene is TRBV5-4, the J gene TRBJ2-3; D is perhaps TRBD1 or TRBD2 (6 bases each). This CDR3 has 16 amino acids. Germline V gene lookup returns CDR1 SGHNT and CDR2 YYREEE (reference sequence). V shed 0 bases and J shed 0 bases, with 11 bases lying between them. The variable domain in full, with the rest retrieved from reference TRBV5-4 and TRBJ2-3, is ETGVTQSPTHLIKTRGQQVTLRCSSQSGHNTVSWYQQALGQGPQFIFQYYREEENGRGNFPPRFSGLQFPNYSSELNVNALELDDSALYLCASSLGRGLSTDTQYFGPGTRLTVL.

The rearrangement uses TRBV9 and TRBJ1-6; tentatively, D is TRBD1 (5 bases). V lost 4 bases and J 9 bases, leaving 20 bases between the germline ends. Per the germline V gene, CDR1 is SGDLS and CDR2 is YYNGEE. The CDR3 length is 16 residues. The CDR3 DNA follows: TGTGCCAGCAGCACCTACGCGACAGTAGGCGGTTCACCCCTCCACTTT. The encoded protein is CASSTYATVGGSPLHF.

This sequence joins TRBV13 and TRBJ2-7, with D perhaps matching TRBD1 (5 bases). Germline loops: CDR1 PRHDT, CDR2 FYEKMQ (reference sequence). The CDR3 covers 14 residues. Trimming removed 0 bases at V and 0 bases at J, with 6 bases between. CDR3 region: CASSLGTASYEQYF. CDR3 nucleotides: TGTGCCAGCAGCTTAGGGACAGCCTCCTACGAGCAGTACTTC.

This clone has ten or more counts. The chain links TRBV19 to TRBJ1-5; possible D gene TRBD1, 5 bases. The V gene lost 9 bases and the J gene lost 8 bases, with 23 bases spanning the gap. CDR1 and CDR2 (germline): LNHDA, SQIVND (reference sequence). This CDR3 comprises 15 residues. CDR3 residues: CASHYGGARWEPQHF. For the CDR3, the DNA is TGTGCCAGCCATTACGGTGGGGCCCGATGGGAGCCCCAGCATTTT.

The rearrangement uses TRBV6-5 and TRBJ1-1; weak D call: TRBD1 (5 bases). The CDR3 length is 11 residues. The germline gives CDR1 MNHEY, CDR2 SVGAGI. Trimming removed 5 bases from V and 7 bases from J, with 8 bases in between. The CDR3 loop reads CASSRGREAFF. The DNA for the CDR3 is TGTGCCAGCAGTCGGGGACGTGAAGCTTTCTTT.

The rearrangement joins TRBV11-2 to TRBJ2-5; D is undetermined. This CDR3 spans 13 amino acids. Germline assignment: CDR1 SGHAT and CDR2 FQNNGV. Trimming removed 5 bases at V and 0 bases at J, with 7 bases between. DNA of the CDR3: TGTGCCAGCAGCCATGACAACCAAGAGACCCAGTACTTC. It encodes CASSHDNQETQYF.

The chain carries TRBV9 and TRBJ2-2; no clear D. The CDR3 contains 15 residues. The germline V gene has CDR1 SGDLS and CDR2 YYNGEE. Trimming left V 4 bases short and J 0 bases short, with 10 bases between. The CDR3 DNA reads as TGTGCCAGCAGCAAGGGATCCCCGAACACCGGGGAGCTGTTTTTT. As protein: CASSKGSPNTGELFF.

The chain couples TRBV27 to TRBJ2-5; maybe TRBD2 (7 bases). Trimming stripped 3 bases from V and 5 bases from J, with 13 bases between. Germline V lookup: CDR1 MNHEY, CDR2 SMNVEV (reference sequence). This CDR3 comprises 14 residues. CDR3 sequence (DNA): TGTGCCAGCAGTTTTAGGGGGGGGACTGAGACCCAGTACTTC. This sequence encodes CASSFRGGTETQYF.

DNA of the CDR3: TGCGCCAGCAGCTTGTTCGTTGGACAGGGAACTGAAGCTTTCTTT. This gives the protein CASSLFVGQGTEAFF. V is TRBV5-1 and J is TRBJ1-1, with 8 bases identical to TRBD1. The V segment lost 1 base and the J segment 5 bases; nucleotides outside the gene matches: 7. The germline V gene encodes CDR1 SGHRS and CDR2 YFSETQ. The CDR3 loop spans 15 amino acids.